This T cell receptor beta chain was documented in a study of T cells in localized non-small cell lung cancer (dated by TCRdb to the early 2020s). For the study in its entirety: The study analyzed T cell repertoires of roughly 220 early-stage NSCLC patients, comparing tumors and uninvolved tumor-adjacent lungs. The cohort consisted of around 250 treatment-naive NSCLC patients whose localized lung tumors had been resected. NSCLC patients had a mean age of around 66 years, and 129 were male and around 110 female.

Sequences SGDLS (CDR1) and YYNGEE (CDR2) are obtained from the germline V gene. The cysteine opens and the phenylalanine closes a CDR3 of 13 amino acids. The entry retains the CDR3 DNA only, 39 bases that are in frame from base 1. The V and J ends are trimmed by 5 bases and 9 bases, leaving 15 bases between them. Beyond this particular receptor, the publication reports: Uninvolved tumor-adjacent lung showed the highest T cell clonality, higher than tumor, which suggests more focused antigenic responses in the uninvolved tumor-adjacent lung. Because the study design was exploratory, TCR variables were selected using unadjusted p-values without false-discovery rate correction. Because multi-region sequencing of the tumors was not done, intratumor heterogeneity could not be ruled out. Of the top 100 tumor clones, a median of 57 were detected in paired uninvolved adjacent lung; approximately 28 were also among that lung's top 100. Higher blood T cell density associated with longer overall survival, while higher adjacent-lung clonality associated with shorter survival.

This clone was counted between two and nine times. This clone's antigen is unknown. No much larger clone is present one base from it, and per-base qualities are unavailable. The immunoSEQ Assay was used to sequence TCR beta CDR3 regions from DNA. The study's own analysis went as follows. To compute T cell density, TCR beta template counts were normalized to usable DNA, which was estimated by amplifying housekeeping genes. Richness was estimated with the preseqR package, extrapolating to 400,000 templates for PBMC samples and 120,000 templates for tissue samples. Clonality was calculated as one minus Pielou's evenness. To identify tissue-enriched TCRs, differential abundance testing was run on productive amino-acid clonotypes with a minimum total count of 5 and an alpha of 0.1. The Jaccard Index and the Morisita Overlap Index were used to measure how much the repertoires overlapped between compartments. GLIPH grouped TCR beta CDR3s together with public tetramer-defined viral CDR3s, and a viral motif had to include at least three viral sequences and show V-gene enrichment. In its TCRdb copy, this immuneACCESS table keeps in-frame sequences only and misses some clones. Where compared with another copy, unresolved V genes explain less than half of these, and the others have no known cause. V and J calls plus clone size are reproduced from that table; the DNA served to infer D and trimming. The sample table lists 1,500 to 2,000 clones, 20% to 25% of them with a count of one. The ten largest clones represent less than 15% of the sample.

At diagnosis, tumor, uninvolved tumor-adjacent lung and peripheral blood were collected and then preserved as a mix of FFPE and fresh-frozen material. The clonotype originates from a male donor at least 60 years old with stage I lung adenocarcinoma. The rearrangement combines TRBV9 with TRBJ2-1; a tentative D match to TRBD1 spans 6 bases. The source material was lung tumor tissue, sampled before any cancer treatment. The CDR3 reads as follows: CASSGAGVTEQFF. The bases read TGTGCCAGCAGTGGGGCAGGGGTTACTGAGCAGTTCTTC.